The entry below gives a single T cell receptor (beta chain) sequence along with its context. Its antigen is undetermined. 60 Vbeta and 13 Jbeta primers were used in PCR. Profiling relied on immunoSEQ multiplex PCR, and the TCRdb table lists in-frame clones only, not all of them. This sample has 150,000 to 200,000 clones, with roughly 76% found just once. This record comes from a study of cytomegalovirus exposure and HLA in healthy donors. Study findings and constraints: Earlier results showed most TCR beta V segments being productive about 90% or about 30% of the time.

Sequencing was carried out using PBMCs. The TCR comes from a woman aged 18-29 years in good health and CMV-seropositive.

This chain's CDR3 is CASSGQGSPDTQYF. Written as DNA, the CDR3 is TGTGCCAGCAGTGGACAGGGGTCTCCAGATACGCAGTATTTT. The chain joins TRBV25-1 to TRBJ2-3; 8 bases are a match to TRBD1. The CDR3 loop spans 14 amino acids. Germline CDR1 is MGHDK and CDR2 is SYGVNS. V was clipped by 4 bases and J by 4 bases; unmatched bases: 4. Full variable domain (rest looked up from reference TRBV25-1 and TRBJ2-3): EADIYQTPRYLVIGTGKKITLECSQTMGHDKMYWYQQDPGMELHLIHYSYGVNSTEKGDLSSESTVSRIRTEHFPLTLESARPSHTSQYLCASSGQGSPDTQYFGPGTRLTVL.